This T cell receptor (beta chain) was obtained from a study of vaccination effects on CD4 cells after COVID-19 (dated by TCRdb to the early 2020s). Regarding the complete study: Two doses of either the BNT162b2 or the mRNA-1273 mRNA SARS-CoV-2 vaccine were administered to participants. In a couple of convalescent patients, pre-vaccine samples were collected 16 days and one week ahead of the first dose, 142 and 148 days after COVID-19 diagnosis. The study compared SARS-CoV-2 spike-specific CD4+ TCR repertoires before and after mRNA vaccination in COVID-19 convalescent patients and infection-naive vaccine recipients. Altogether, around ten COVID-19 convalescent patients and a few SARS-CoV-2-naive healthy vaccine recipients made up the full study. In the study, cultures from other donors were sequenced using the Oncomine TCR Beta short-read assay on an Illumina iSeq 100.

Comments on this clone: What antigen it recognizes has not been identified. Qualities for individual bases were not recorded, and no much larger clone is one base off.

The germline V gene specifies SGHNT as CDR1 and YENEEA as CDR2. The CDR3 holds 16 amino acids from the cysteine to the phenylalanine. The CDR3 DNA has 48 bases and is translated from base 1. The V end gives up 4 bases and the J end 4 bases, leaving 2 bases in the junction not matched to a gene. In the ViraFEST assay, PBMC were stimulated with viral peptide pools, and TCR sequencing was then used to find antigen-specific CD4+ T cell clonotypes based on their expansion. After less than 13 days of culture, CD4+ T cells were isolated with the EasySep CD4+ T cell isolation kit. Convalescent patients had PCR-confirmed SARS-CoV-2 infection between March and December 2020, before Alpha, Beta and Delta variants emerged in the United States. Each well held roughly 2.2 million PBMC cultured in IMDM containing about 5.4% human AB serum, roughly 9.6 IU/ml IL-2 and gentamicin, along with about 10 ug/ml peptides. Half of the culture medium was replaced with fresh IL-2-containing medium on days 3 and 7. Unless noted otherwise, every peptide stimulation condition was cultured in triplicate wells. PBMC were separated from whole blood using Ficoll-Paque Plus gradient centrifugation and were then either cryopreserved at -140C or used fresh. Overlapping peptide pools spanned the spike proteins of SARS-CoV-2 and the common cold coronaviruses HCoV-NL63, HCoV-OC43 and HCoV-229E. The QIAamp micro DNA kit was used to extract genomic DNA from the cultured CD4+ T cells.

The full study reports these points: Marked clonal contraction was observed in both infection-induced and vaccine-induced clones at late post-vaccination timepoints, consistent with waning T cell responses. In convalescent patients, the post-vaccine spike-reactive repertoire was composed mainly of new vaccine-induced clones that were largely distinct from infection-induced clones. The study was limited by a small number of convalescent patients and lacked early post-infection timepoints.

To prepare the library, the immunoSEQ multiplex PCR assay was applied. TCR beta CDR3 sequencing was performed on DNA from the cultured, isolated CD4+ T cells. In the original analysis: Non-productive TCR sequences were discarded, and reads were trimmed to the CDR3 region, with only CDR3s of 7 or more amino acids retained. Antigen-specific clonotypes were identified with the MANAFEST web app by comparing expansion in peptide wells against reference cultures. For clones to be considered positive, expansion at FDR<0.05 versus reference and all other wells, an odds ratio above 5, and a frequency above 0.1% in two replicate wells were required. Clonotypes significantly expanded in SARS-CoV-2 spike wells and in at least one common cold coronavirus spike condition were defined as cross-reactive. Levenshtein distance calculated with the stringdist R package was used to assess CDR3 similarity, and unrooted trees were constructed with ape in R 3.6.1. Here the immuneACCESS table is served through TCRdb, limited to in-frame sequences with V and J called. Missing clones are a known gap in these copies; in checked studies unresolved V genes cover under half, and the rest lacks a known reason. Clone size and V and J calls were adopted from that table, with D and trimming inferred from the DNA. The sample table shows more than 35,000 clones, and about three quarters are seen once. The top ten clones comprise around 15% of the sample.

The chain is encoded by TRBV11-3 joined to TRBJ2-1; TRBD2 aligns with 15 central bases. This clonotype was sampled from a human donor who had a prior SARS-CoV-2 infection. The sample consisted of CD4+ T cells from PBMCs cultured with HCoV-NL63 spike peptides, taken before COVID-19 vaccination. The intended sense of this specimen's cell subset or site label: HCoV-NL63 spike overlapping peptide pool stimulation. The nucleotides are TGTGCCAGCAGCTACGGGACTAGCGGGGGGTACAATGAGCAGTTCTTC. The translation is CASSYGTSGGYNEQFF.